This T cell receptor beta chain was profiled in a study of T cells in Graves' hyperthyroidism and ophthalmopathy (dated by TCRdb to the late 2010s). General notes on the study: Peripheral blood was collected at initial diagnosis, before any treatment. Once sampling was done, hyperthyroidism patients were given methimazole at a starting dose of 30 mg daily, whereas ophthalmopathy patients were given high-dose intravenous methylprednisolone. To identify distinguishing TCR V-J signatures, a discovery cohort of around 100 patients was used, comprising 43 with Graves' ophthalmopathy and 55 to 65 with stable Graves' hyperthyroidism. The paper describes TCR Vbeta CDR3 sequencing of 120 to 150 peripheral blood samples, made up of 43 ophthalmopathy patients, more than 70 hyperthyroidism patients and 17 progressor patients. Thyroid tissue and blood T-cell repertoires from roughly six Graves' hyperthyroidism patients were also compared in the study. An independent validation cohort of about 19 hyperthyroidism patients and more than 15 patients who later progressed to ophthalmopathy tested prospective prediction of ophthalmopathy. The roughly 91 discovery patients were randomly divided into training and test sets at a 7:3 ratio.

The germline V gene (reference sequence) sets CDR1 to SEHNR and CDR2 to FQNEAQ. Trimming at the junction amounts to 6 bases on V and 8 bases on J, and the germline ends lie 22 bases apart. The CDR3, from cysteine to phenylalanine, totals 16 residues. Kept here is only the CDR3 DNA, which spans 48 bases and is read in frame from base 1. Moderately to severely active disease, a Clinical Activity Score of at least 3, a NOSPECS grade of at least 4, and a duration under 3 months were present in ophthalmopathy patients. Any patient with an uncontrolled infection, another autoimmune disease, pregnancy or lactation was excluded. Clinical symptoms, serum thyroxine and TRAb, thyroid ultrasound, and orbital computed tomography formed the basis for the diagnoses. PBMCs were separated from about 10 ml of fresh peripheral blood using Ficoll-Paque density gradient centrifugation. Total RNA was extracted with Trizol reagent, and quality was checked on an Agilent 2100 Bioanalyzer.

Amplification of TCR beta CDR3 regions was carried out from RNA transcripts. A first-round RT-PCR of the TCR CDR3 used the HTBI primer set with the Qiagen OneStep RT-PCR kit. A second multiplex PCR round built the libraries, followed by size selection and purification. The libraries were sequenced on an Illumina HiSeq2000 using paired-end 100 bp reads. The study's own analysis went as follows. SOAPnuke was used to process the raw data, throwing out any read that contained adapters or uncalled bases, had a mean Phred below 15, or lacked an exact constant-primer or identifier match. High-quality paired reads were merged using COPE v1.2.5, and each unique nucleotide sequence was defined as a clonotype. MiTCR v1.1 was used to align the clonotypes against IMGT TRBV, TRBD and TRBJ reference segments. Analysis was restricted to V-J combinations with a frequency above 0.0001, which covered 99.2% of repertoires. A TCS score was defined as the ratio of F50 (clonal expansion) to E x V (chaos), with BLOSUM62-based TCRdist applied between CDR3 peptides within each V-J. Welch's t-statistics and random forest reduced approximately 520 V-J features to 13, which were used in a naive Bayes classifier (R e1071). Starting from the raw public reads, TCRdb applied fastp trimming at Q25, assembled clones with MiXCR and retained in-frame beta chains. Every distinct CDR3 protein forms one entry, paired with its most common genes and DNA. TCRdb's processing, not the study's, gives the V and J calls here. Present in this sample are some 320,000 distinct CDR3 sequences, 12% to 15% of which were seen just once. In total, the top ten clones hold roughly 35% of the sample.

Turning to this clonotype: The clone's antigen remains unknown. Per-base quality was not reported, and no clone a single base away is much larger than it.

Here is what the overall study found, with its caveats: Most expanded thyroid clonotypes (frequency above 0.001) were also found in blood, which suggests that blood repertoires may mirror thyroid immune responses. In validation, progression to ophthalmopathy was predicted by the model with around 71% sensitivity and 72.22% specificity, a median of roughly 6 months before onset. In cross-validation, a model built on a 13 V-J signature told ophthalmopathy apart from stable hyperthyroidism with over 85% sensitivity and roughly 83% specificity, and in testing the same model reached 80%/75%. Sample size was not statistically predetermined, and blinding of investigators to group allocation was not performed.

Source material: blood. The sequence derives from a woman aged 40 to 55 with Graves' ophthalmopathy. The rearrangement joined TRBV7-9 to TRBJ2-2, and perhaps TRBD2 as D gene, on 6 matching bases. DNA sequence: TGTGCCAGCAGACTTGACTTACGGGAGTTGATGGGGGAGCTGTTTTTT. Translation gives CASRLDLRELMGELFF.